Below are 25 T cell receptor beta chains sequenced from a single sample in a study of blood T cell repertoires in COVID-19. Assay used: immunoSEQ multiplex PCR; TCRdb lists only in-frame clones, some missing. The sample yields tens of thousands of clones, 70% to 90% seen once. The sequencing sample was made of peripheral blood. These receptors were taken from an elderly woman with acute or convalescent COVID-19.

The rearrangement uses TRBV5-4 and TRBJ1-4; 8 bases fit TRBD1. Trimming took 5 bases from V and 8 from J; bases not matched to a gene: 11. Per the germline V gene, CDR1 is SGHNT and CDR2 is YYREEE (reference sequence). CDR3 length: 15 residues. The CDR3 spells CASRRDRGEGEKLFF. CDR3 nucleotide sequence: TGTGCCAGCAGGCGAGACAGGGGAGAGGGCGAAAAACTGTTTTTT.

The J gene is TRBJ2-5, the V gene TRBV7-2; perhaps TRBD2 as D (6 bases). V was pared by 5 bases and J by 5 bases, with 12 bases between. The germline CDR1 and CDR2 sequences are SGHTA and FQGNSA. CDR3 length: 13 amino acids. The CDR3, as DNA: TGTGCCAGCAGCCCGGGACTGGGGGAGACCCAGTACTTC. Amino acids: CASSPGLGETQYF. Full variable domain (remainder filled in from reference TRBV7-2 and TRBJ2-5): GAGVSQSPSNKVTEKGKDVELRCDPISGHTALYWYRQSLGQGLEFLIYFQGNSAPDKSGLPSDRFSAERTGGSVSTLTIQRTQQEDSAVYLCASSPGLGETQYFGPGTRLLVL.

The gene calls are TRBV6-5 and TRBJ2-5; TRBD2 is a possible D gene (5 bases). This CDR3 comprises 15 residues. Trimming shortened V by 2 bases and J by 2 bases, and 12 bases separated the two germline ends. Germline values: CDR1 MNHEY, CDR2 SVGAGI. In DNA form, the CDR3 reads TGTGCCAGCAGTTACGGCGGACTGGTACAAGAGACCCAGTACTTC. Protein sequence: CASSYGGLVQETQYF.

This chain connects TRBV6-4 to TRBJ2-1; 10 bases are shared with TRBD2. V dropped 3 bases and J dropped 7; count of bases not matched to a gene: 9. CDR3 size: 16 residues. CDR1 is MRHNA and CDR2 is SNTAGT in the germline V gene. CDR3 nucleotides: TGTGCCAGCAGTGAGAGCGGGGGGGCCGGTTGGAATGAGCAGTTCTTC. It yields the protein CASSESGGAGWNEQFF.

In its sample, this clone was seen once. The chain has TRBV23-1 and TRBJ2-5, with D tentatively TRBD2 (6 bases). TRBV23-1 is an ORF; its function is uncertain. V gave up 0 bases and J gave up 3 bases, with 17 bases separating them. The CDR3 consists of 17 residues. CDR3 protein: CASSQSGTRGRKETQYF. The CDR3 DNA follows: TGCGCCAGCAGTCAATCGGGGACTCGAGGGAGAAAAGAGACCCAGTACTTC.

The V gene is TRBV30, the J gene TRBJ2-7; 8 bases agree with TRBD2. The CDR3 spans 15 residues. With 1 base clipped from V and 4 bases from J, the junction kept 9 bases outside the gene matches. Germline lookup yields CDR1 GTSNPN and CDR2 SVGIG (reference sequence). CDR3 residues: CAWSDTGLAKYEQYF. The DNA of the CDR3 is TGTGCCTGGAGTGATACAGGACTAGCAAAGTACGAGCAGTACTTC. The full variable domain, completed using reference TRBV30 and TRBJ2-7, is SQTIHQWPATLVQPVGSPLSLECTVEGTSNPNLYWYRQAAGRGLQLLFYSVGIGQISSEVPQNLSASRPQDRQFILSSKKLLLSDSGFYLCAWSDTGLAKYEQYFGPGTRLTVT.

The rearrangement links TRBV6-5 to TRBJ2-1; 11 positions agree with TRBD2. The CDR3 contains 16 residues. CDR1 MNHEY and CDR2 SVGAGI come from the germline V gene. V lost 4 bases to trimming and J lost 5 bases; unmatched junction nucleotides: 7. CDR3 in amino acids: CASSSILAGGHNEQFF. The CDR3 nucleotides read TGTGCCAGCAGTTCCATCCTAGCGGGGGGCCACAATGAGCAGTTCTTC.

This clone was seen once. The chain employs TRBV7-9 and TRBJ1-4; D gene uncertain. Germline assignment: CDR1 SEHNR and CDR2 FQNEAQ (reference sequence). V was pared by 1 base and J by 7 bases, with 10 bases between. CDR3 length equals 14 residues. The chain's CDR3 is CASSLGRGSEKLFF. In DNA form, the CDR3 reads TGTGCCAGCAGCTTAGGGCGAGGGAGTGAAAAACTGTTTTTT. The full variable domain, rest sourced from reference TRBV7-9 and TRBJ1-4, is DTGVSQNPRHKITKRGQNVTFRCDPISEHNRLYWYRQTLGQGPEFLTYFQNEAQLEKSRLLSDRFSAERPKGSFSTLEIQRTEQGDSAMYLCASSLGRGSEKLFFGSGTQLSVL.

The chain's CDR3 is CASKASYEQYF. In DNA form, the CDR3 reads TGTGCCAGCAAAGCTTCCTACGAGCAGTACTTC. The J gene is TRBJ2-7, the V gene TRBV2; the D is unclear. The CDR3 is 11 residues long. Trimming pared 7 bases from V and 1 base from J, leaving 5 bases between. The germline V gene has CDR1 SNHLY and CDR2 FYNNEI.

The genes are TRBV3-1 (or the pseudogene TRBV3-2) and TRBJ2-7; 9 nucleotides align to TRBD1. In germline, CDR1 is LGHDT, CDR2 YNNKEL (reference sequence). This CDR3 region has 16 residues. The trim removed 3 bases at V and 4 bases at J, leaving 10 bases unmatched. CDR3: CASSHGTGGFGYEQYF. Written as DNA, the CDR3 is TGTGCCAGCAGCCACGGCACAGGGGGCTTCGGGTACGAGCAGTACTTC.

V and J are TRBV4-1 and TRBJ1-1; 8 bases are shared with TRBD1. Looked up from germline, CDR1 is MGHRA and CDR2 is YSYEKL. V was pared by 0 bases and J by 5 bases, with 14 bases of the junction left unmatched. This CDR3 is 18 amino acids long. The CDR3 here is CASSQERASTGVGTEAFF. The CDR3 DNA reads TGCGCCAGCAGCCAAGAGAGAGCCTCGACAGGGGTTGGTACTGAAGCTTTCTTT.

This chain connects TRBV27 to TRBJ1-3, with D unresolved. Germline CDR1 is MNHEY and CDR2 is SMNVEV (reference sequence). The V gene lost 5 bases and the J gene lost 0 bases, with 14 bases spanning the gap. The CDR3 loop spans 16 amino acids. CDR3 nucleotides: TGTGCCAGCAGTCTCCATCCCTCGAGCTCTGGAAACACCATATATTTT. Protein: CASSLHPSSSGNTIYF.

The chain recombines TRBV2 with TRBJ1-5; 7 bases fit TRBD1. CDR1 SNHLY and CDR2 FYNNEI come from the germline V gene. V trimming: 6 bases; J trimming: 4 bases; junction bases outside the gene matches: 6. This CDR3 contains 14 residues. The CDR3 DNA reads TGTGCCAGCAGGGAAAGACAGGGAAATCAGCCCCAGCATTTT. Its translation is CASRERQGNQPQHF. Using reference TRBV2 and TRBJ1-5 for the parts outside the CDR3, the full variable domain is EPEVTQTPSHQVTQMGQEVILRCVPISNHLYFYWYRQILGQKVEFLVSFYNNEISEKSEIFDDQFSVERPDGSNFTLKIRSTKLEDSAMYFCASRERQGNQPQHFGDGTRLSIL.

This clone was seen only once. The CDR3 nucleotides are TGTGCCAGCAGCCCCCTAGAGACCCAGTACTTC. Translating it yields CASSPLETQYF. The rearrangement links TRBV7-8 to TRBJ2-5; D unclear. The CDR3 length is 11 residues. Germline assignment: CDR1 SGHVS and CDR2 FQNEAQ. V was pared by 5 bases and J by 4 bases, with 5 bases between.

CDR3 in amino acids: CASSKQGRETQYF. The CDR3 nucleotides read TGTGCCAGCAGCAAACAGGGCCGGGAGACCCAGTACTTC. This chain uses TRBV9 with TRBJ2-5, with D tentatively TRBD1 (6 bases). V was pared by 4 bases and J by 5 bases, with 12 bases between. From germline, CDR1 is SGDLS and CDR2 YYNGEE. This CDR3 region has 13 residues.

This rearrangement joins TRBV30 to TRBJ2-1, with 11 positions matching TRBD2. The V gene end was trimmed by 0 bases and the J gene end by 5 bases; junction bases not matched to a gene: 3. The germline V gene encodes CDR1 GTSNPN and CDR2 SVGIG (reference sequence). The CDR3 runs 15 residues. The CDR3 reads CAWSVATSGNNEQFF. The DNA of the CDR3 is TGTGCCTGGAGTGTCGCGACTAGCGGGAACAATGAGCAGTTCTTC. The whole variable domain, filled in from reference TRBV30 and TRBJ2-1, reads SQTIHQWPATLVQPVGSPLSLECTVEGTSNPNLYWYRQAAGRGLQLLFYSVGIGQISSEVPQNLSASRPQDRQFILSSKKLLLSDSGFYLCAWSVATSGNNEQFFGPGTRLTVL.

The rearrangement uses TRBV9 and TRBJ2-3, with D possibly matching TRBD2 (6 bases). Trimming took 0 bases from V and 0 from J, leaving 11 bases between them. The CDR3 sequence is 16 residues long. Germline loops: CDR1 SGDLS, CDR2 YYNGEE. DNA for the CDR3: TGTGCCAGCAGCGTAGAGGGACTCTCTAGCACAGATACGCAGTATTTT. Encoded protein: CASSVEGLSSTDTQYF.

The chain has TRBV4-1 and TRBJ2-2; the D is unclear. The CDR3 runs 15 residues. Trimming shortened V by 0 bases and J by 1 base, and 6 bases separated the two germline ends. From germline, CDR1 is MGHRA and CDR2 YSYEKL. The CDR3: CASSQEALNTGELFF. The DNA of the CDR3 is TGCGCCAGCAGCCAAGAAGCGCTGAACACCGGGGAGCTGTTTTTT.

This clone was seen only once. V usage is TRBV27 and J usage is TRBJ2-7, with D possibly being TRBD1 (6 bases). There are 14 residues in the CDR3. V lost 4 bases and J 7 bases, leaving 17 bases between the germline ends. Germline CDR1 is MNHEY and CDR2 is SMNVEV (reference sequence). The CDR3 loop reads CASSSYTGKGEQYF. CDR3 nucleotide sequence: TGTGCCAGCAGTTCTTACACAGGGAAGGGGGAGCAGTACTTC.

The chain is built from TRBV7-2 and TRBJ2-7, with TRBD1 identical over 8 bases. CDR1 is SGHTA and CDR2 is FQGNSA in the germline V gene. The CDR3 loop spans 12 amino acids. Trimming cost V 5 bases and J 4 bases; bases outside gene matches: 1. CDR3 DNA: TGTGCCAGCAGCAGACAGGGGTACGAGCAGTACTTC. Its protein product is CASSRQGYEQYF.

The V and J genes are TRBV10-1 and TRBJ2-5; D is uncertain. Germline lookup yields CDR1 WNHNN and CDR2 SYGVQD (reference sequence). CDR3 size: 13 residues. Trimming removed 5 bases at V and 1 base at J, with 8 bases between. CDR3: CASSRAPQETQYF. CDR3 in DNA: TGCGCCAGCAGTCGAGCCCCCCAAGAGACCCAGTACTTC.

This chain links TRBV6-2 or TRBV6-3 with TRBJ1-1; D unresolved. This CDR3 is built from 15 residues. Trimming pared 3 bases from V and 1 base from J, leaving 12 bases between. The V gene's germline CDR1 is MNHEY and CDR2 SVGEGT. This chain's CDR3 is CASSYSSRKNTEAFF. CDR3 nucleotide sequence: TGTGCCAGCAGTTATAGCTCACGGAAGAACACTGAAGCTTTCTTT.

The CDR3 spells CASSRPALAGGRDNEQFF. The CDR3 DNA is TGTGCCAGCAGCCGACCTGCTCTAGCGGGGGGGCGAGACAATGAGCAGTTCTTC. The V call is TRBV5-4, the J call TRBJ2-1; 12 positions agree with TRBD2. The V gene end was trimmed by 4 bases and the J gene end by 5 bases; junction bases not matched to a gene: 13. The germline CDR1 and CDR2 sequences are SGHNT and YYREEE (reference sequence). There are 18 residues in the CDR3.

The chain's CDR3 is CAISRQGRTEAFF. In nucleotides, the CDR3 is TGTGCCATCAGTAGACAGGGAAGGACTGAAGCTTTCTTT. The V and J genes are TRBV10-3 and TRBJ1-1; TRBD1 aligns across 7 bases. Looked up from germline, CDR1 is ENHRY and CDR2 is SYGVKD. This CDR3 spans 13 amino acids. The V gene end was trimmed by 5 bases and the J gene end by 5 bases; junction bases not matched to a gene: 5.

This chain joins TRBV2 and TRBJ2-5; TRBD1 might be the D (5 bases). This CDR3 region has 14 residues. V lost 4 bases to trimming and J lost 1 base, with 10 bases between them. CDR1 SNHLY and CDR2 FYNNEI come from the germline V gene. The CDR3 DNA is TGTGCCAGCAGTGCGTCCAGGGCCCAAGAGACCCAGTACTTC. Its translation: CASSASRAQETQYF.